A single sample is the source of the 8 T cell receptor beta chains below, sequenced in a study of Graves' ophthalmopathy and Graves' hyperthyroidism (dated by TCRdb to between 2018 and 2020). The sequencer was an Illumina HiSeq 2000. For repertoire sequencing, the TCR beta CDR3 regions were amplified from RNA transcripts. HTBI primers and the Qiagen OneStep RT-PCR kit were used in a first-round RT-PCR, which was followed by a second-round multiplex PCR, size selection and purification. In-frame beta chains were kept once TCRdb had trimmed the public reads at Q25 with fastp and called clones with MiXCR. Merged by CDR3 protein, the rows form single entries marked with the most common genes and DNA. The sample data list about 480,000 distinct CDR3 sequences, and under 15% of these were observed just once. The top ten clones comprise 8% to 10% of the sample. Specimen: blood. All receptors derive from a woman in her 30s with Graves' ophthalmopathy. Donor details come from another sample of the same person, matched by shared clones.

This clonotype was counted at least ten times. The rearrangement joins TRBV12-3 or TRBV12-4 to TRBJ1-5; the D is unclear. This CDR3 spans 14 amino acids. Between the trimmed V and J ends, which lost 6 bases and 3 bases, there was a span of 12 bases. The CDR3 loop reads CASSAQNFNQPQHF. The CDR3 nucleotides read TGTGCCAGCAGCGCACAGAATTTCAATCAGCCCCAGCATTTT.

This clonotype has at least ten counts. The chain recombines TRBV6-1 with TRBJ1-1; weak D call: TRBD1 (5 bases). Trimming removed 7 bases from V and 4 bases from J, with 13 bases in between. CDR1 is MNHNS and CDR2 is SASEGT in the germline V gene. There are 13 residues in the CDR3. The CDR3 sequence is CASTPGVSTEAFF. CDR3 nucleotide sequence: TGTGCCAGCACTCCGGGGGTGAGCACTGAAGCTTTCTTT.

This clonotype was counted at least ten times. J is TRBJ1-5 and V is TRBV6-1; D gene unclear. Germline V CDR1 and CDR2: MNHNS, SASEGT. The V and J ends lost 0 bases and 4 bases respectively, with 10 bases between them. This CDR3 is built from 15 residues. CDR3 loop: CASSEALGLNQPQHF. CDR3 bases: TGTGCCAGCAGTGAAGCTTTGGGATTGAATCAGCCCCAGCATTTT.

This clonotype occurred many times. The gene calls are TRBV19 and TRBJ1-5; 10 bases are shared with TRBD1. CDR3 length: 15 residues. The germline V gene encodes CDR1 LNHDA and CDR2 SQIVND (reference sequence). With 6 bases clipped from V and 6 bases from J, the junction kept 8 bases outside the gene matches. CDR3 sequence (DNA): TGTGCCAGTAGGTCCGACAGGGGGCAAGGTCAGCCCCAGCATTTT. Protein: CASRSDRGQGQPQHF.

This clonotype came up many times. The CDR3 DNA is TGTGCCAGCAGCCGGGGGGGAGGCCAAGAGACCCAGTACTTC. It translates to CASSRGGGQETQYF. J is TRBJ2-5 and V is TRBV6-4; 8 positions agree with TRBD2. Germline CDR1 MRHNA, CDR2 SNTAGT. CDR3 size: 14 residues. Unmatched junction bases numbered 4, after V lost 6 bases and J lost 1 base.

This clonotype showed up many times. V gene TRBV29-1 combines with J gene TRBJ2-7, with D maybe TRBD1 (7 bases). Germline CDR1 reads SQVTM; CDR2 reads ANQGSEA. The germline V and J ends were trimmed by 5 bases and 1 base, with 15 bases remaining between them. This CDR3 region has 14 residues. The CDR3: CSVNLQGRSYEQYF. In nucleotides, the CDR3 is TGCAGCGTTAACCTACAGGGGAGGTCCTACGAGCAGTACTTC.

This clonotype was found a few times. The chain is built from TRBV7-2 and TRBJ2-7; 8 nucleotides match TRBD2. Germline trimming cut 5 bases from V and 4 bases from J; bases unmatched to any gene: 10. CDR1 is SGHTA, CDR2 FQGNSA, per germline. The CDR3 loop spans 15 amino acids. The CDR3 sequence: CASSAAGLGSYEQYF. CDR3 coding DNA: TGTGCCAGCAGCGCCGCGGGACTAGGATCATACGAGCAGTACTTC.

Details on this clonotype: A junction end diverges from the germline sequence, so it may reflect a read error. This chain joins TRBV6-1 and TRBJ1-6; TRBD1 is a possible D gene (6 bases). The CDR3 loop spans 15 amino acids. CDR1 and CDR2 (germline): MNHNS, SASEGT. CDR3 residues: CASREGQRINSPLHF. CDR3 DNA sequence: TGTGCCAGCAGAGAAGGACAGCGGATAAACTCACCCCTCCACTTT.